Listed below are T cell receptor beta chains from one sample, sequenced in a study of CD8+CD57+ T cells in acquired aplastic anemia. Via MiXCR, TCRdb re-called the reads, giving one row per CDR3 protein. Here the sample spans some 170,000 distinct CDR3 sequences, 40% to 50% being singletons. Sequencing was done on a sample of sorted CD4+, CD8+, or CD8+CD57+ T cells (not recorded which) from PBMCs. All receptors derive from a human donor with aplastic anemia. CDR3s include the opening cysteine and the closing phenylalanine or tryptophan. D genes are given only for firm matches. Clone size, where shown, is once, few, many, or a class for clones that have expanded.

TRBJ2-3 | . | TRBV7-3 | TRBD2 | TGTGCCAGCTCCGCGGGAGGGCCTACAGATACGCAGTATTTC | CASSAGGPTDTQYF
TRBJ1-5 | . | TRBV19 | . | TGTGCCAGTAGCCCGTCACGGTATAGCAATCAGCCCCAGCATTTT | CASSPSRYSNQPQHF
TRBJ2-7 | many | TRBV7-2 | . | TGTGCCAGCAGCTTAGGTGGGGGACCCTACGAGCAGTACTTC | CASSLGGGPYEQYF
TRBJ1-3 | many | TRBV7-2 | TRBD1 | TGTGCCAGCAGCTTAGGGCCAGGGGGCACTGGAAACACCATATATTTT | CASSLGPGGTGNTIYF
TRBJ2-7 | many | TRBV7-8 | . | TGTGCCAGCAGCCCCGGTCGGTTCTCCTACGAGCAGTACTTC | CASSPGRFSYEQYF
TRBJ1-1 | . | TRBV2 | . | TGTGCCAGCAGTGAATCGACAGCGGAAGCTTTCTTT | CASSESTAEAFF
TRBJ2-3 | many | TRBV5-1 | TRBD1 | TGCGCCAGCAGCTTTGGACAGGGTGCAGATACGCAGTATTTT | CASSFGQGADTQYF
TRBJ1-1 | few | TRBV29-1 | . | TGCAGCGTTGAAGCGGACGTTGAAGCTTTCTTT | CSVEADVEAFF
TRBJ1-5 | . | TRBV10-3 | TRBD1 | TGTGCCATCAGTGAGTTGGACAGGGAGAATCAGCCCCAGCATTTT | CAISELDRENQPQHF
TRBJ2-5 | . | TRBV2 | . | TGTGCCAGCAGTGAGGCGGAAGAGACCCAGTACTTC | CASSEAEETQYF
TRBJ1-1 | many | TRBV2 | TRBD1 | TGTGCCAGCAGGGAGGACAGGGGGAGAACTGAAGCTTTCTTT | CASREDRGRTEAFF
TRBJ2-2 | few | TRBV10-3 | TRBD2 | TGTGCCAGCAGACCCCCCCTAGCGGGGGGGCGCACCGGGGAGCTGTTTTTT | CASRPPLAGGRTGELFF
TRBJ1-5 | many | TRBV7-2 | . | TGTGCCAGCAGCCGGTCTCAGGGGAATCAGCCCCAGCATTTT | CASSRSQGNQPQHF
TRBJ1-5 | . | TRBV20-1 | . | TGCAGTGCTAGAGATGCTCGAGGACAGCCCCAGCATTTT | CSARDARGQPQHF
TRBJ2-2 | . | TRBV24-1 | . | TGTGCCACCAGTGATTTAGGCAGGGAAGGGCTGTTTTTT | CATSDLGREGLFF
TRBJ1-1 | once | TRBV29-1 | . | TGCAGCGTGAACAGGGTGAACACTGAAGCTTTCTTT | CSVNRVNTEAFF
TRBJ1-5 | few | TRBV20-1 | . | TGCAGTGCTAGAGCCACAAGTGGGCAGCCCCAGCATTTT | CSARATSGQPQHF
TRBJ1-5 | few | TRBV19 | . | TGTGCCAGTATAGGGGGATTGGGTCAGCCCCAGCATTTT | CASIGGLGQPQHF
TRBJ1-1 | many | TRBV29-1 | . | TGCAGCGTCTCTACAACGGCCACTGAAGCTTTCTTT | CSVSTTATEAFF
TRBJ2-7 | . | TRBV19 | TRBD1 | TGTGCCAGTAAGGTCGGGACAGGGTTAAACGAGCAGTACTTC | CASKVGTGLNEQYF
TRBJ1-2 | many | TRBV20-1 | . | TGCAGTGCTAGAGAACAGGGTAACTATGGCTACACCTTC | CSAREQGNYGYTF
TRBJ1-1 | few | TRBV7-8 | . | TGTGCCAGCAGCTTAGGTGGGCGCACTGAAGCTTTCTTT | CASSLGGRTEAFF